This T cell receptor beta chain was found in a study of CD8+ T cells in alopecia areata. As for treatment: oral pan-JAK inhibitor, 5-10 mg twice daily. Overall study findings and caveats: Especially in alopecia totalis/universalis, lesional scalp showed greater clonality than normal scalp did. Researchers reported that TCR sharing among patients proved less clear than in mice, possibly HLA-linked. Because of a solitary nonresponder, the connection of baseline CD8+ expansion to response stays uncertain.

Isolated RNA was reverse transcribed into cDNA used as the sequencing template. TCRdb's copy holds only in-frame clones and misses some; the assay was immunoSEQ multiplex PCR. The sample has under 200,000 clones, less than 80% seen once. On this clone itself: Its target is not known.

The CDR3 runs to 14 residues. Germline CDR1 is SQVTM and CDR2 is ANQGSEA. V shed 2 bases and J 6 bases; nucleotides not matched to a gene: 7. The sequence derives from a human donor with alopecia areata. The V gene is TRBV29-1, the J gene TRBJ2-5, with 9 bases lining up with TRBD1. This specimen consisted of CD4+ T cells sorted from blood, obtained at week 24, from a patient treated with tofacitinib. As DNA, the CDR3 is TGCAGCGTTGAAAAGGGGGGACAGGGTCAGACCCAGTACTTC. It specifies CSVEKGGQGQTQYF.